This paragraph covers one T cell receptor (beta chain) sequence. The data are from a study of molecular identifiers for immune sequencing clone quantification. TCRdb passed the PCR reads through MiXCR, listing each CDR3 protein once. The data contain 300,000 to 350,000 distinct CDR3 sequences, about a fifth of them singletons. In the sort, naive CD8 T cells were defined as CD8+CD4-CCR7+CD45RA+. The CDR3 totals 15 residues. Germline V gene data show CDR1 as LGHNA and CDR2 as YSLEER. V was shortened by 1 base and J by 2 bases, with 9 bases between the two germline ends. This receptor was taken from a human donor in good health. Some libraries in this study had Jurkat cell RNA spiked in. The chain employs TRBV4-3 and TRBJ1-5; weak D call: TRBD1 (5 bases). Specimen: naive CD8+ T cells from blood, with Jurkat cell RNA spiked in. Subset described: FACS-sorted CD8+CD4-CCR7+CD45RA+ naive T cells. The DNA for the CDR3 is TGCGCCAGCAGCCAAGTCGGACATGGCAATCAGCCCCAGCATTTT. This translates into CASSQVGHGNQPQHF.